The 9 T cell receptor beta chains in this list originate from one sample, sequenced in a study of blood T cell repertoires in COVID-19. Sequenced by immunoSEQ multiplex PCR; TCRdb stores in-frame clones only, minus some. The sample holds about 50,000 clones, around 79% seen once. The specimen was peripheral blood. The source of these receptors is a man aged 65 to 85 with acute or convalescent COVID-19.

As regards this clone: The identical CDR3 is also encoded by other nucleotide sequences in the sample. The gene calls are TRBV11-1 and TRBJ2-3; D unclear. Deletions cut 5 bases from V and 0 bases from J, with 6 bases between. Germline-derived CDR1 and CDR2 are SGHAT and FQDESV (reference sequence). The CDR3 spans 13 residues. The CDR3 bases are TGTGCCAGCAGCCTCCAGAGCACAGATACGCAGTATTTT. Amino acid sequence: CASSLQSTDTQYF.

V is TRBV19 and J is TRBJ1-1; the D is unclear. Trimming took 4 bases from V and 1 from J, leaving 7 bases between them. CDR1 and CDR2 (germline): LNHDA, SQIVND (reference sequence). CDR3 size: 13 residues. The CDR3: CASSRHPNTEAFF. CDR3 coding DNA: TGTGCCAGTAGTAGACACCCGAACACTGAAGCTTTCTTT.

The sample holds one count of this clone. V is TRBV20-1 and J is TRBJ2-1; D may be TRBD1 (5 bases). This CDR3 is 16 amino acids long. The V and J ends lost 5 bases and 2 bases respectively, with 19 bases between them. Germline V CDR1 and CDR2: DFQATT, SNEGSKA (reference sequence). Here the CDR3 reads CSARALVVGAYNEQFF. Here the CDR3 DNA reads TGCAGTGCTCGTGCCCTGGTAGTAGGGGCCTACAATGAGCAGTTCTTC.

This clone was observed once. The V call is TRBV7-3, the J call TRBJ1-1; tentative D call: TRBD1 (6 bases). This CDR3 spans 13 amino acids. Per germline, CDR1 SGHTA and CDR2 FQGTGA. V was shortened by 5 bases and J by 6 bases, with 13 bases between the two germline ends. The CDR3 spells CASSPTGSAEAFF. The CDR3 DNA sequence: TGTGCCAGCAGCCCCACAGGGTCCGCTGAAGCTTTCTTT.

The chain joins TRBV7-3 to TRBJ2-1, with D perhaps matching TRBD2 (6 bases). Per the germline V gene, CDR1 is SGHTA and CDR2 is FQGTGA. V lost 6 bases and J 2 bases, leaving 14 bases between the germline ends. The CDR3 has 15 amino acids. This chain's CDR3 is CASSLTRGTYNEQFF. CDR3 coding DNA: TGTGCCAGCAGTCTCACTCGGGGGACCTACAATGAGCAGTTCTTC.

The chain joins TRBV18 to TRBJ2-7; 7 bases fit TRBD2. Looked up from germline, CDR1 is KGHSH and CDR2 is LQKENI. The V gene end was trimmed by 3 bases and the J gene end by 7 bases; junction bases not matched to a gene: 0. The CDR3 loop spans 11 amino acids. The CDR3 here is CASSPGGEQYF. The CDR3 DNA reads TGTGCCAGCTCACCGGGAGGGGAGCAGTACTTC.

This clone was counted a few times. The chain is built from TRBV28 and TRBJ2-5; a weak D match, TRBD1 (5 bases). The CDR3 is 17 amino acids. Germline assignment: CDR1 MDHEN and CDR2 SYDVKM. V gave up 8 bases and J gave up 5 bases, with 27 bases separating them. The CDR3 DNA reads as TGTGCCAGCGGCAAGCAGGGCCCGTTGGCCCGACGGGAGACCCAGTACTTC. Translated, it gives CASGKQGPLARRETQYF.

This clone appeared once. The rearrangement uses TRBV5-6 and TRBJ2-5; 7 nucleotides align to TRBD1. The CDR3 consists of 16 residues. The junction had 9 bases not matched to a gene; V was cut back by 2 bases and J by 2 bases. From germline, CDR1 is SGHDT and CDR2 YYEEEE. The CDR3, as DNA: TGTGCCAGCAGCTTTGGGGACAGCACCGTACAAGAGACCCAGTACTTC. This gives the protein CASSFGDSTVQETQYF. Drawing the rest from reference TRBV5-6 and TRBJ2-5, the complete variable domain is DAGVTQSPTHLIKTRGQQVTLRCSPKSGHDTVSWYQQALGQGPQFIFQYYEEEERQRGNFPDRFSGHQFPNYSSELNVNALLLGDSALYLCASSFGDSTVQETQYFGPGTRLLVL.

The J gene is TRBJ2-7, the V gene TRBV10-2; TRBD2 aligns across 8 bases. Germline CDR1 WSHSY, CDR2 SAAADI. Trimming removed 2 bases from V and 2 bases from J; junction bases left unmatched: 5. The CDR3 runs 15 residues. The CDR3 spells CASSEPGLGPYEQYF. CDR3 nucleotide sequence: TGCGCCAGCAGTGAGCCGGGACTAGGGCCCTACGAGCAGTACTTC.